Included here is one TCR beta chain sequence, with context. After removal of 3 bases from V and 6 bases from J, the junction contained 9 bases not matched to a gene. CDR1 is GTSNPN and CDR2 is SVGIG in the germline V gene (reference sequence). This CDR3 spans 14 amino acids. This sample is drawn from a study of T cell changes during pregnancy in multiple sclerosis. Assay used: immunoSEQ multiplex PCR; TCRdb lists only in-frame clones, some missing. The sample yields 65,000 to 85,000 clones, more than 75% seen once. Material: peripheral blood, obtained in the third trimester of pregnancy. The chain recombines TRBV30 with TRBJ1-1; TRBD1 aligns across 8 bases. This clonotype originated in a female donor with multiple sclerosis, enrolled in a pregnancy study. The CDR3 here is CAWRPADRESEAFF. The CDR3 DNA sequence: TGTGCCTGGAGACCCGCGGACAGGGAGTCTGAAGCTTTCTTT.